Shown below are 20 T cell receptor beta chains from a single sample sequenced in a study of shared clonotypes between healthy human individuals. The data were produced by immunoSEQ multiplex PCR, yet TCRdb's version contains in-frame clones alone and is incomplete. The table includes 1,500,000 or so clones, 96% detected once. Sample: naive CD4+ T cells sorted from blood. Regarding subset: CD45RA+ positively selected. All receptors come from a man younger than 45 in good health.

This chain links TRBV6-5 with TRBJ2-7; perhaps TRBD2 as D (5 bases). Germline V gene sequence: CDR1 MNHEY, CDR2 SVGAGI. The CDR3 totals 13 residues. The V end was cut by 6 bases, the J end by 2 bases, with 11 bases between. The CDR3 spells CASSLSGAYEQYF. The CDR3 DNA sequence: TGTGCCAGCAGCCTATCCGGGGCCTACGAGCAGTACTTC.

The chain couples TRBV5-5 to TRBJ2-7; 8 positions agree with TRBD2. The CDR3 length is 13 residues. Per germline, CDR1 SGHKS and CDR2 YYEKEE (reference sequence). With V trimmed by 4 bases and J by 4 bases, 4 bases remained unmatched. CDR3: CASSRTSLYEQYF. For the CDR3, the DNA is TGTGCCAGCAGCAGGACTAGCTTATACGAGCAGTACTTC.

The chain uses TRBV28 and TRBJ2-3, with 8 nucleotides matching TRBD2. The CDR3 consists of 16 residues. Looked up from germline, CDR1 is MDHEN and CDR2 is SYDVKM. The trim removed 1 base at V and 1 base at J, leaving 4 bases unmatched. The CDR3 DNA follows: TGTGCCAGCAGTTTATCTGCGGGAGGCCGCACAGATACGCAGTATTTT. Translation gives CASSLSAGGRTDTQYF.

On this clone itself: The sample has other DNA sequences that encode this CDR3 too. This chain links TRBV5-1 with TRBJ1-1; possibly TRBD1 for D (5 bases). Per germline, CDR1 SGHRS and CDR2 YFSETQ. The length of the CDR3 is 12 residues. V dropped 5 bases and J dropped 0 bases, with 5 bases sitting between them. Written as DNA, the CDR3 is TGCGCCAGCAGGACAGTGAACACTGAAGCTTTCTTT. Its protein product is CASRTVNTEAFF. The variable domain in full, with the rest retrieved from reference TRBV5-1 and TRBJ1-1, is KAGVTQTPRYLIKTRGQQVTLSCSPISGHRSVSWYQQTPGQGLQFLFEYFSETQRNKGNFPGRFSGRQFSNSRSEMNVSTLELGDSALYLCASRTVNTEAFFGQGTRLTVV.

This chain joins TRBV5-6 and TRBJ2-7, with D possibly being TRBD1 (6 bases). CDR1 is SGHDT, CDR2 YYEEEE, per germline. The CDR3 extends over 12 amino acids. Trimming removed 4 bases from V and 7 bases from J, with 12 bases in between. The CDR3 region has the DNA TGTGCCAGCAGCCAGACAACAGGGGAGCAGTACTTC. Amino acids: CASSQTTGEQYF.

V is TRBV5-1 and J is TRBJ2-1; 8 positions match TRBD2. The CDR3 spans 15 residues. Germline lookup yields CDR1 SGHRS and CDR2 YFSETQ. The V segment lost 6 bases and the J segment 10 bases; nucleotides outside the gene matches: 15. CDR3 DNA: TGCGCCAGCACAACAGCGGGAGTTGGGTTGGGAGAGCAGTTCTTC. As protein: CASTTAGVGLGEQFF.

This clone occurred once. V and J are TRBV25-1 and TRBJ1-3; D unresolved. The CDR3 sequence is 17 residues long. Trimming removed 9 bases from V and 3 bases from J, with 24 bases in between. Germline values: CDR1 MGHDK, CDR2 SYGVNS. This CDR3 reads CARLQDGTRALGNTIYF. The DNA of the CDR3 is TGTGCCAGACTCCAGGACGGAACAAGGGCCCTTGGAAACACCATATATTTT. The complete variable domain, with remaining parts taken from reference TRBV25-1 and TRBJ1-3, reads EADIYQTPRYLVIGTGKKITLECSQTMGHDKMYWYQQDPGMELHLIHYSYGVNSTEKGDLSSESTVSRIRTEHFPLTLESARPSHTSQYLCARLQDGTRALGNTIYFGEGSWLTVV.

This rearrangement joins TRBV5-4 to TRBJ2-1; tentative D call: TRBD1 (5 bases). Deletions cut 3 bases from V and 5 bases from J, with 12 bases between. CDR3 size: 14 residues. The germline CDR1 and CDR2 sequences are SGHNT and YYREEE (reference sequence). The CDR3 is CASSYRLTDNEQFF. The CDR3 nucleotides read TGTGCCAGCAGCTACCGATTGACAGACAATGAGCAGTTCTTC.

This clone showed up just once. The chain uses TRBV2 and TRBJ2-1; 7 nucleotides match TRBD1. After removal of 0 bases from V and 6 bases from J, the junction contained 26 bases not matched to a gene. This CDR3 has 22 residues. The germline gives CDR1 SNHLY, CDR2 FYNNEI. CDR3 sequence (DNA): TGTGCCAGCAGTGAAGCTATGCCGACAGGGATGGCGGCCAACCCGAAGGGCAATGAGCAGTTCTTC. It encodes CASSEAMPTGMAANPKGNEQFF.

This clone has only one observation. V usage is TRBV23-1 and J usage is TRBJ2-5; 8 nucleotides match TRBD2. TRBV23-1 is an ORF; its function is uncertain. J lost 5 bases, V lost 1 base, and 9 bases had no gene match. CDR3 length: 16 residues. Here the CDR3 DNA reads TGCGCCAGCAGTCAATTACTAGCGGCATACGGGGAGACCCAGTACTTC. This sequence encodes CASSQLLAAYGETQYF.

This chain joins TRBV27 and TRBJ2-7; TRBD2 matches at 7 bases. Germline assignment: CDR1 MNHEY and CDR2 SMNVEV (reference sequence). After removal of 5 bases from V and 5 bases from J, the junction contained 24 bases not matched to a gene. The CDR3 spans 19 residues. CDR3: CASSPLSAAVGGSLNEQYF. The CDR3, as DNA: TGTGCCAGCAGTCCCCTAAGCGCGGCCGTGGGCGGGAGCTTGAACGAGCAGTACTTC.

V usage is TRBV6-5 and J usage is TRBJ2-7, with 7 nucleotides matching TRBD1. The CDR3 extends over 14 amino acids. Trimming at V came to 4 bases and at J to 7 bases, leaving 10 bases not matched to a gene. Germline assignment: CDR1 MNHEY and CDR2 SVGAGI. The CDR3 DNA reads TGTGCCAGCAGTTCCATGGCGAGGGGGCGGGAGCAGTACTTC. Translating gives CASSSMARGREQYF.

This sequence joins TRBV7-6 and TRBJ2-1; 9 positions agree with TRBD2. The germline V gene has CDR1 SGHVS and CDR2 FNYEAQ. J gave up 4 bases and V 6 bases, and 10 bases lay outside the gene matches. The CDR3 contains 16 residues. The CDR3 here is CASSPTRLADYNEQFF. CDR3 nucleotide sequence: TGTGCCAGCAGTCCCACCCGACTAGCGGATTACAATGAGCAGTTCTTC.

V gene TRBV7-6 combines with J gene TRBJ1-1, with TRBD1 as a possible D gene (6 bases). Between the trimmed V and J ends, which lost 1 base and 0 bases, there was a span of 9 bases. CDR1 and CDR2 (germline): SGHVS, FNYEAQ. The CDR3 extends over 15 amino acids. The DNA for the CDR3 is TGTGCCAGCAGCTTAGACAGGGATATGAACACTGAAGCTTTCTTT. It yields the protein CASSLDRDMNTEAFF.

This sequence joins TRBV19 and TRBJ1-5, with no clear D. The CDR3 runs 13 residues. The V and J ends lost 5 bases and 0 bases respectively, with 5 bases between them. Germline CDR1 LNHDA, CDR2 SQIVND (reference sequence). This CDR3 reads CASSGNSNQPQHF. The CDR3 nucleotides read TGTGCCAGTAGTGGGAATAGCAATCAGCCCCAGCATTTT.

V is TRBV18 and J is TRBJ2-5; the D call may be TRBD1 or TRBD2 (6 bases each). Per the germline V gene, CDR1 is KGHSH and CDR2 is LQKENI. Trimming took off 4 bases at V and 4 bases at J, with 13 bases between the two ends. This CDR3 is 14 amino acids long. DNA for the CDR3: TGTGCCAGCTCACTACGGTGGGGGGCAGAGACCCAGTACTTC. It is translated as CASSLRWGAETQYF.

In nucleotides, the CDR3 is TGTGCCAGTAGTATTGAAGGGTCCACATACGAGCAGTACTTC. It specifies CASSIEGSTYEQYF. The genes are TRBV19 and TRBJ2-7, with unresolved D. CDR1 LNHDA and CDR2 SQIVND come from the germline V gene (reference sequence). The CDR3 loop spans 14 amino acids. Trimming removed 3 bases at V and 4 bases at J, with 13 bases between.

The chain uses TRBV29-1 and TRBJ2-7; 12 bases match TRBD2. CDR1 and CDR2 from the germline V gene are SQVTM and ANQGSEA. The CDR3 contains 13 residues. Germline trimming cut 4 bases from V and 6 bases from J; bases unmatched to any gene: 4. The CDR3 DNA reads as TGCAGCGTTGTGTCTAGCGGGAGGGGCGAGCAGTACTTC. Its protein is CSVVSSGRGEQYF.

CDR3 loop: CASSIAAGAYQPQHF. In nucleotides, the CDR3 is TGTGCCAGTAGTATAGCGGCAGGGGCATACCAGCCCCAGCATTTT. V and J are TRBV19 and TRBJ1-5; a weak D match, TRBD1 (6 bases). Germline loops: CDR1 LNHDA, CDR2 SQIVND (reference sequence). CDR3 length: 15 residues. V was pared by 1 base and J by 7 bases, with 14 bases between.

The chain links TRBV19 to TRBJ2-1; 10 nucleotides line up with TRBD1. Germline CDR1 and CDR2: LNHDA and SQIVND (reference sequence). CDR3 length: 14 residues. V lost 5 bases and J lost 8; bases outside the gene matches: 6. The DNA for the CDR3 is TGTGCCAGTAGTTCCGACAGGGGGCCCTATGAGCAGTTCTTC. Translation gives CASSSDRGPYEQFF.